Each of the 6 T cell receptor beta chains below was sequenced from the same sample in a study of regulatory T cells in long-lasting Graves disease. Building the TCR beta libraries relied on iRepertoire HTBI primers, and CDR3 regions underwent Arm-PCR. Via MiXCR, TCRdb re-called the multiplex PCR reads, giving one row per CDR3 protein. Found here are hundreds of thousands of distinct CDR3 sequences, roughly 20% of them singletons; the top ten hold approximately 8%. Time point given: persistent/refractory GD, antithyroid drugs over 5 years with positive TRAb. After RNA was extracted from PBMCs, the TCR library was made from it. The material sequenced was peripheral blood mononuclear cells (PBMCs), taken when the disease was refractory, from a patient treated with antithyroid drugs. The receptors here all came from a female donor with Graves disease.

This chain uses TRBV28 with TRBJ1-5; D uncertain. Per the germline V gene, CDR1 is MDHEN and CDR2 is SYDVKM. Trimming shortened V by 3 bases and J by 6 bases, and 12 bases separated the two germline ends. The CDR3 has 14 residues. CDR3 sequence: CASSFSGSVQPQHF. The CDR3 nucleotides read TGTGCCAGCAGTTTTTCCGGTTCCGTTCAGCCCCAGCATTTT.

The chain carries TRBV9 and TRBJ1-4; D gene unclear. The length of the CDR3 is 15 residues. Looked up from germline, CDR1 is SGDLS and CDR2 is YYNGEE. V was shortened by 4 bases and J by 8 bases, with 18 bases between the two germline ends. Here the CDR3 reads CASSPRPGIGEKLFF. The CDR3 DNA follows: TGTGCCAGCAGCCCGAGGCCGGGGATAGGGGAAAAACTGTTTTTT.

J is TRBJ2-2 and V is TRBV20-1, with 12 positions matching TRBD2. The germline gives CDR1 DFQATT, CDR2 SNEGSKA (reference sequence). J lost 5 bases, V lost 3 bases, and 4 bases had no gene match. This CDR3 is 15 amino acids long. The CDR3 region has the DNA TGCAGTGCTAGTGCCCTAGCGGGAGGGACCGGGGAGCTGTTTTTT. Residues: CSASALAGGTGELFF.

This clonotype occurred a few times. The chain is built from TRBV20-1 and TRBJ2-4; no clear D. V was cut by 1 base and J by 8 bases, with 12 bases left in between. Germline-derived CDR1 and CDR2 are DFQATT and SNEGSKA (reference sequence). The CDR3 contains 13 residues. CDR3 in DNA: TGCAGTGCTAGAGTGGCGAATTGGGACATTCAGTACTTC. This gives the protein CSARVANWDIQYF.

This clonotype has ten or more counts. This rearrangement joins TRBV20-1 to TRBJ1-2, with TRBD1 matching over 8 bases. The J segment lost 4 bases and the V segment lost 3 bases, leaving 10 bases of the junction unmatched. The length of the CDR3 is 15 residues. The germline V gene has CDR1 DFQATT and CDR2 SNEGSKA (reference sequence). CDR3 sequence reads: CSASPGRGHGYGYTF. The CDR3 nucleotides are TGCAGTGCTAGCCCCGGCAGGGGGCACGGCTATGGCTACACCTTC.

V usage is TRBV3-2 and J usage is TRBJ2-5; the tabulated D call, TRBD1, remains unverified against the DNA. TRBV3-2 is an annotated pseudogene. The CDR3 loop spans 15 amino acids. The CDR3 DNA sequence: TGTGCCAGCCACCCCTTGGCGGGGGACCAAGAGACCCAGTACTTC. Protein: CASHPLAGDQETQYF.